A selection of T cell receptor beta chains follows, all from one sample in a study of blood T cell repertoires in COVID-19. Method: immunoSEQ multiplex PCR; TCRdb's copy keeps in-frame clones and lacks some. The table lists over 400,000 clones, more than 80% of them singletons. Sequenced sample: peripheral blood. These receptors were collected from a woman aged 25 to 39 with active or convalescent COVID-19. CDR3s include the opening cysteine and the closing phenylalanine or tryptophan. D genes are given only for firm matches. The size field is filled for only some rows; it gives once, few, many or a size class.

v_gene	abundance	len	d_gene	j_gene	CDR3nt	CDR3aa
TRBV6-1	.	14	.	TRBJ1-5	TGTGCCAGCAGTGATCTGGTAGCCGGTCAGCCCCAGCATTTT	CASSDLVAGQPQHF
TRBV2	.	15	TRBD1	TRBJ1-1	TGTGCCAGCAGACCCAGGACAGGGGGAAACACTGAAGCTTTCTTT	CASRPRTGGNTEAFF
TRBV4-1	.	13	.	TRBJ2-1	TGCGCCAGCAGCCCCCCCGGGGGAAATGAGCAGTTCTTC	CASSPPGGNEQFF
TRBV4-1	.	16	TRBD1	TRBJ1-5	TGCGCCAGCAGTGACCCTGTGACAGGGGGTGATCAGCCCCAGCATTTT	CASSDPVTGGDQPQHF
TRBV10-3	few	13	TRBD1	TRBJ1-2	TGTGCCATCAGCACAGGGGCGCCGGATGGCTACACCTTC	CAISTGAPDGYTF
TRBV10-3	.	15	TRBD1	TRBJ2-2	TGTGCCATCAGTGAACAGACAGGGGGACCCGGGGAGCTGTTTTTT	CAISEQTGGPGELFF
TRBV4-1	.	16	.	TRBJ1-2	TGCGCCAGCAGCCAAGAAAGCCGGGAGCGGATCTATGGCTACACCTTC	CASSQESRERIYGYTF
TRBV19	.	15	.	TRBJ1-5	TGTGCCAGTAGTATCTGGCAGGGCGGAAATCAGCCCCAGCATTTT	CASSIWQGGNQPQHF
TRBV7-6	.	15	TRBD2	TRBJ2-3	TGTGCCAGCAGCTCAGTCGGGGGGGAGGCAGATACGCAGTATTTT	CASSSVGGEADTQYF
TRBV29-1	.	12	TRBD1	TRBJ1-2	TGCAGCGTGACGGGACAGAACTATGGCTACACCTTC	CSVTGQNYGYTF
TRBV12-5	.	16	.	TRBJ2-7	TGTGCTAGTGGTTTGGGTGGGAGCACAGGGTACTACGAGCAGTACTTC	CASGLGGSTGYYEQYF
TRBV14	.	13	.	TRBJ1-4	TGTGCCAGCAGCCAAGATCCCGATGAAAAACTGTTTTTT	CASSQDPDEKLFF
TRBV28	.	19	TRBD2	TRBJ2-3	TGTGCCAGCAGTTTATACAACGGCCGGGGGGGCCTCATGACAGATACGCAGTATTTT	CASSLYNGRGGLMTDTQYF
TRBV4-1	.	17	TRBD2	TRBJ2-7	TGCGCCAGCAGCCAAGGGTCTGGACTAGCGGGAGACTACGAGCAGTACTTC	CASSQGSGLAGDYEQYF
TRBV30	.	13	TRBD1	TRBJ1-1	TGTGCCTGGAGTGAGGGGGCCGGCACTGAAGCTTTCTTT	CAWSEGAGTEAFF
TRBV4-1	.	15	TRBD1	TRBJ2-7	TGCGCCAGCAGCCTCCAAACGGCAGGGGGCCGAGAGCAGTACTTC	CASSLQTAGGREQYF